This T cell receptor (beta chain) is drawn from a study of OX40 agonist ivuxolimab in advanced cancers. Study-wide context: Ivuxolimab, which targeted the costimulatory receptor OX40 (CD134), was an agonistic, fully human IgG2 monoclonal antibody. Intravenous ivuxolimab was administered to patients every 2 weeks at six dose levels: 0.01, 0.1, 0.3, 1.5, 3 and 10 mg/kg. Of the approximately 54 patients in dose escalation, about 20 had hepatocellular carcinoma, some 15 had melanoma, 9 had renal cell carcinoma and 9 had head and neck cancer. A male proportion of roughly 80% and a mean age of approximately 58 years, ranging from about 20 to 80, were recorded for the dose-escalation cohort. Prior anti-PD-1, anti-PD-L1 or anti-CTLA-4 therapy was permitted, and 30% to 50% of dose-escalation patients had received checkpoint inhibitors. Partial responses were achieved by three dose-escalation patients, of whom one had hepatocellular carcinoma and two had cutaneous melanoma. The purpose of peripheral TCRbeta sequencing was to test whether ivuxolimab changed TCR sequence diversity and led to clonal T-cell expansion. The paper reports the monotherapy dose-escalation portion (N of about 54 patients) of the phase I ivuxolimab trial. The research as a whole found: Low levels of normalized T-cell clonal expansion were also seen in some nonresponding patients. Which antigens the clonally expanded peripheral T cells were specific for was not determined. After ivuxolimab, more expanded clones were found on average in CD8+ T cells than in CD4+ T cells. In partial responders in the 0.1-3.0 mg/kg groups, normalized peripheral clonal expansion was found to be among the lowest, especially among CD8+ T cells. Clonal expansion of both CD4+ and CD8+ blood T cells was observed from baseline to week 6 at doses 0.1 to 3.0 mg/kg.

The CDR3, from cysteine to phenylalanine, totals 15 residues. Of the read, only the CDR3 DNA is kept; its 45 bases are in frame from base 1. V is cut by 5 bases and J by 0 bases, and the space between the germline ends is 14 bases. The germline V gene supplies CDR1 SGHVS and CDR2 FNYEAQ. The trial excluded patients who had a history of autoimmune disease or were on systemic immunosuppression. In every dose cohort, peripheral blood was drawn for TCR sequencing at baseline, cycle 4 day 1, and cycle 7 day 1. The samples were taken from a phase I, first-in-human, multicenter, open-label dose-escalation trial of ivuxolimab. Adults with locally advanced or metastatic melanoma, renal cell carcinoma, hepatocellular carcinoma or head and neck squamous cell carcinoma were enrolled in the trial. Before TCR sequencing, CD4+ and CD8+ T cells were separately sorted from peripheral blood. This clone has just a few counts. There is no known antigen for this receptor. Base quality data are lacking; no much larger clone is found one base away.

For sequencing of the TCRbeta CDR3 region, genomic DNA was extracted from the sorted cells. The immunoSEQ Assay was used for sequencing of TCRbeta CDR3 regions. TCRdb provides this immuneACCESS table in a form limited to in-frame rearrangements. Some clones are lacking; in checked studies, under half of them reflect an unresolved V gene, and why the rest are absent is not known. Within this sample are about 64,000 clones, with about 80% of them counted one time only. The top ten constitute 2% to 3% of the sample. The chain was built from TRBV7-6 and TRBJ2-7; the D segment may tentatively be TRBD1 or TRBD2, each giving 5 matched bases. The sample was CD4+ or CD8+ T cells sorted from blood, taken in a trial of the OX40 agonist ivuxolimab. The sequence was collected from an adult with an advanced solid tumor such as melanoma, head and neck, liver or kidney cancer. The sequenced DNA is TGTGCCAGCAGCCTCCGGGACGACCTCTCCTACGAGCAGTACTTC. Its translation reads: CASSLRDDLSYEQYF.